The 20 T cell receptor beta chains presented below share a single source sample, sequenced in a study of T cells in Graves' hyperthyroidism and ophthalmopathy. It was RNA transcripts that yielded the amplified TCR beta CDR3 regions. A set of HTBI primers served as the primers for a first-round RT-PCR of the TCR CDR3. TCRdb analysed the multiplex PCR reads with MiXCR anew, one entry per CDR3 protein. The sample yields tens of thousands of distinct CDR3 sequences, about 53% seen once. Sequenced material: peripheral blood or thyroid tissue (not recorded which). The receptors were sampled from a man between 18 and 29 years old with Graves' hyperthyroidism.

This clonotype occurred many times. The CDR3 region has the DNA TGTGCCAGCAGTGTGACCTCTAACTATGGCTACACCTTC. This gives the protein CASSVTSNYGYTF. V gene TRBV5-6 combines with J gene TRBJ1-2; D not resolved. Per the germline V gene, CDR1 is SGHDT and CDR2 is YYEEEE. This CDR3 is built from 13 residues. The V end lost 5 bases, the J end lost 0 bases, and 8 bases lay between the germline ends.

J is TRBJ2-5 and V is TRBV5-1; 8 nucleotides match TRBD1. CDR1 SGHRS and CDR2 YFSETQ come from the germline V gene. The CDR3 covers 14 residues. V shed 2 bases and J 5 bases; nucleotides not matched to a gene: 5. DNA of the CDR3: TGCGCCAGCAGCTTCGCAGGGGGCACGGAGACCCAGTACTTC. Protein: CASSFAGGTETQYF.

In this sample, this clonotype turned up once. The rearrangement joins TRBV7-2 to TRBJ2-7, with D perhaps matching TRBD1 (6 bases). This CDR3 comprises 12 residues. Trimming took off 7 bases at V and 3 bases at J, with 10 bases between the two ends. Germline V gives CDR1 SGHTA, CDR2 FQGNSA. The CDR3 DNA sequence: TGTGCCAGCACCACGGACAGCTACGAGCAGTACTTC. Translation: CASTTDSYEQYF.

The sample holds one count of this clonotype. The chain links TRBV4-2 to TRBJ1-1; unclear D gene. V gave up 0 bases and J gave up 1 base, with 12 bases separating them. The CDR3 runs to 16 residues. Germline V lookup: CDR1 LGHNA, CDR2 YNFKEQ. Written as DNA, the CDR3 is TGTGCCAGCAGCCAAGAAGCGGGTGAGGGGAACACTGAAGCTTTCTTT. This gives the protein CASSQEAGEGNTEAFF.

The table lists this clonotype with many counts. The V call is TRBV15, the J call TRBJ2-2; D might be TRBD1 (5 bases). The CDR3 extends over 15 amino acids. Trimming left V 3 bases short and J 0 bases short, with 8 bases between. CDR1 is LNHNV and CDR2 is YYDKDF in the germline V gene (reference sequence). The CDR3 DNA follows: TGTGCCACCAGCAGGACAGTCGCGAACACCGGGGAGCTGTTTTTT. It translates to CATSRTVANTGELFF.

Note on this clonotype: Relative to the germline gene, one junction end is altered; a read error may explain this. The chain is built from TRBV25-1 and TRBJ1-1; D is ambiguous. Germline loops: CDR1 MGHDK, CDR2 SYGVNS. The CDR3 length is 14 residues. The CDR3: CAGSELFGSPEALF. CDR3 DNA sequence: TGTGCCGGCAGTGAATTATTCGGGTCACCCGAAGCTCTCTTT. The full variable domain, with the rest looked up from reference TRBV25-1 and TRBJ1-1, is EADIYQTPRYLVIGTGKKITLECSQTMGHDKMYWYQQDPGMELHLIHYSYGVNSTEKGDLSSESTVSRIRTEHFPLTLESARPSHTSQYLCAGSELFGSPEALFGQGTRLTVV.

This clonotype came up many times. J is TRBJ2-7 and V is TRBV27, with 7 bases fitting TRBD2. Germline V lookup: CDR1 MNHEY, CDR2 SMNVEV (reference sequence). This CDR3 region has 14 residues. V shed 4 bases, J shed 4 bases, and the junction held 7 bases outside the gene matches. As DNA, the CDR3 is TGTGCCAGCAGTTCTGCGGGAGCGCGTTACGAGCAGTACTTC. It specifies CASSSAGARYEQYF.

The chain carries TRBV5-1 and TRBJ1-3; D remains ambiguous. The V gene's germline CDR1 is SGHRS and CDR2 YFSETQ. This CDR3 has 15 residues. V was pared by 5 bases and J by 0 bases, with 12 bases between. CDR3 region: CASSSGRDSGNTIYF. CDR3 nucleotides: TGCGCCAGCAGTTCAGGCCGGGACTCTGGAAACACCATATATTTT.

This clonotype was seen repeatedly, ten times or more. CDR3 coding DNA: TGCGCCAGCGCGGCGGCCGCAGGAAGACAAGCTTTCTTT. This codes for CASAAAAGRQAFF. The J gene is TRBJ1-1, the V gene TRBV5-1; no definite D call. Per germline, CDR1 SGHRS and CDR2 YFSETQ. The CDR3 runs 13 residues. V was clipped by 7 bases and J by 9 bases, with 19 bases between them.

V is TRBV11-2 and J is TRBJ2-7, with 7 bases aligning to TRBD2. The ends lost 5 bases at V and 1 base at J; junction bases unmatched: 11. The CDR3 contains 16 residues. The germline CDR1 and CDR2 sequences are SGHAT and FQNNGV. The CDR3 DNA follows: TGTGCCAGCAGCCCCACCAGTAGCGGGCGGTCCTACGAGCAGTACTTC. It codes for CASSPTSSGRSYEQYF.

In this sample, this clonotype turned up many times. CDR3 sequence reads: CASSSSYNTGELFF. Here the CDR3 DNA reads TGTGCCAGCAGCTCTTCCTATAACACCGGGGAGCTGTTTTTT. The rearrangement uses TRBV7-2 and TRBJ2-2; D is undetermined. V lost 4 bases and J 2 bases, leaving 8 bases between the germline ends. From germline, CDR1 is SGHTA and CDR2 FQGNSA. The CDR3 spans 14 residues.

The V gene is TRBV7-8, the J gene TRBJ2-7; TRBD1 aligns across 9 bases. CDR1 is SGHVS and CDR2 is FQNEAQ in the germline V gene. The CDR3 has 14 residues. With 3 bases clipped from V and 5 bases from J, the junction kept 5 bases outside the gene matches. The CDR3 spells CASSLVWTGDEQYF. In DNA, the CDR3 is TGTGCCAGCAGCTTGGTGTGGACAGGGGACGAGCAGTACTTC.

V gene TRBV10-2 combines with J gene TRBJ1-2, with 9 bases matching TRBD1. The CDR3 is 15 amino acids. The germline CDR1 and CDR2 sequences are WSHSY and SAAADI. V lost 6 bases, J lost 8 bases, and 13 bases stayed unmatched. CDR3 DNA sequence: TGCGCCAGCAGCTTGTTGGGACAGGGCACGCAAGGCTACACCTTC. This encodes CASSLLGQGTQGYTF.

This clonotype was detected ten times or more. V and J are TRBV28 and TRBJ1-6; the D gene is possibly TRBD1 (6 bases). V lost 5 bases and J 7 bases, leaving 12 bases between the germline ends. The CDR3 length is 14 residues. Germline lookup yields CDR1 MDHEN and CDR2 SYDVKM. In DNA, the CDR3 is TGTGCCAGCAGTGCTGGGGGCTTAAATTCACCCCTCCACTTT. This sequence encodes CASSAGGLNSPLHF.

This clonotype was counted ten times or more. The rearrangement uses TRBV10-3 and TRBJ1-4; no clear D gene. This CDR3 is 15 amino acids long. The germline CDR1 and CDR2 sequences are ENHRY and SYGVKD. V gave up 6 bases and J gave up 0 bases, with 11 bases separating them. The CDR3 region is CAIRQRLATNEKLFF. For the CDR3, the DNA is TGTGCCATCAGACAGAGACTTGCAACTAATGAAAAACTGTTTTTT.

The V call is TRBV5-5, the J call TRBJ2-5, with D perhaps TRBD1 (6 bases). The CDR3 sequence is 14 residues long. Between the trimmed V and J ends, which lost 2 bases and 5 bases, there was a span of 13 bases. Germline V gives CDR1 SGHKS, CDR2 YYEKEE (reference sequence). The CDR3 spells CASSFEGDYETQYF. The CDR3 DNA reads TGTGCCAGCAGCTTCGAGGGGGATTATGAGACCCAGTACTTC.

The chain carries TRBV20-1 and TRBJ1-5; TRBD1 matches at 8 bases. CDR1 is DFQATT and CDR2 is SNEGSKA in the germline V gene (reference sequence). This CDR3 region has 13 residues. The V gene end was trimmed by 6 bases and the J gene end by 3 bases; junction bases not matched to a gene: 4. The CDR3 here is CSAGTGNNQPQHF. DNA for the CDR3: TGCAGTGCCGGGACAGGCAACAATCAGCCCCAGCATTTT.

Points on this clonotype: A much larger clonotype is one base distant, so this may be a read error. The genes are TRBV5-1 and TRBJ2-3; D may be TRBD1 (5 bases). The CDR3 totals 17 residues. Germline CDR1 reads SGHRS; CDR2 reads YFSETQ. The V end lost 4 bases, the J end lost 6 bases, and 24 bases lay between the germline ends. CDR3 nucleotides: TGCGCCAGCAGCGATGTCCAACGAAACGATCCAGGGGATACGCAGTATTTT. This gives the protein CASSDVQRNDPGDTQYF.

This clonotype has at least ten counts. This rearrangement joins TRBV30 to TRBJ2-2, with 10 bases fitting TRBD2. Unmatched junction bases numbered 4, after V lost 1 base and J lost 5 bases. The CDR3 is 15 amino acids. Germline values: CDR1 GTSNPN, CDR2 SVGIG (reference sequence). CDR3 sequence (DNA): TGTGCCTGGAGTGGACTAGCGGGCCTTACCGGGGAGCTGTTTTTT. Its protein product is CAWSGLAGLTGELFF.

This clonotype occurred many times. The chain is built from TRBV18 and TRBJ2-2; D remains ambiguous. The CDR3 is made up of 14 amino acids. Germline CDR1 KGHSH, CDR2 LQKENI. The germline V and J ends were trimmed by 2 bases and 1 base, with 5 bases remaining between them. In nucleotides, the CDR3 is TGTGCCAGCTCACCAGGATTGAACACCGGGGAGCTGTTTTTT. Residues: CASSPGLNTGELFF.